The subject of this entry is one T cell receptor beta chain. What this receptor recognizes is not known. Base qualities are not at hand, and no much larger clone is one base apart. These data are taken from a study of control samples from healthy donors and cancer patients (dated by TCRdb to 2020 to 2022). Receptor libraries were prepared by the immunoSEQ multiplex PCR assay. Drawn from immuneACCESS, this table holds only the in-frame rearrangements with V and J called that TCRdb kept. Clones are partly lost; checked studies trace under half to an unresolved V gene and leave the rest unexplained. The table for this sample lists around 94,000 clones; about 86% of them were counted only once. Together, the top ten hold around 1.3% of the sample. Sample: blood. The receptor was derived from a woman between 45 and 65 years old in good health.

The CDR3 region: CASSLGGRTSGRSYEQFF. The nucleotide sequence is given as TGTGCCAGCAGCTTGGGGGGACGGACTAGCGGGAGATCGTATGAGCAGTTCTTC. The rearrangement joined TRBV5-4 to TRBJ2-1, with 13 bases in between that match TRBD2. CDR3 length: 18 amino acids, cysteine to phenylalanine. Just CDR3 DNA is preserved here, 54 bases in frame from base 1. Reading the germline V gene (reference sequence) gives CDR1 SGHNT and CDR2 YYREEE. Unmatched junction bases come to 11, with V trimmed by 0 bases and J by 8 bases.